Following are 29 T cell receptor beta chains from one sample sequenced in a study of blood T cell repertoires in COVID-19. Method: immunoSEQ multiplex PCR; TCRdb's copy keeps in-frame clones and lacks some. The repertoire consists of about 200,000 clones, with 70% to 90% occurring once and the leading ten covering over 15%. The sequenced material came from peripheral blood. These receptors all come from a man in his fifties with COVID-19, enrolled during active disease.

This clone was observed a few times. The V call is TRBV20-1, the J call TRBJ2-7, with a possible D match to TRBD1 (5 bases). The CDR3 contains 16 residues. The V and J ends lost 3 bases and 2 bases respectively, with 20 bases between them. The germline V gene has CDR1 DFQATT and CDR2 SNEGSKA (reference sequence). The CDR3 DNA reads TGCAGTGCTAGTGGGCCGACGACAGAAGTTCCCTACGAGCAGTACTTC. As protein: CSASGPTTEVPYEQYF.

V gene TRBV25-1 combines with J gene TRBJ2-5, with D unclear. Germline assignment: CDR1 MGHDK and CDR2 SYGVNS. The V end was cut by 3 bases, the J end by 5 bases, with 7 bases between. The CDR3 totals 12 residues. The CDR3 DNA reads as TGTGCCAGCAGTGACTTTCAGGAGACCCAGTACTTC. It codes for CASSDFQETQYF. The variable domain in full, with the rest retrieved from reference TRBV25-1 and TRBJ2-5, is EADIYQTPRYLVIGTGKKITLECSQTMGHDKMYWYQQDPGMELHLIHYSYGVNSTEKGDLSSESTVSRIRTEHFPLTLESARPSHTSQYLCASSDFQETQYFGPGTRLLVL.

J is TRBJ2-5 and V is TRBV5-8, with TRBD2 identical over 13 bases. The V gene's germline CDR1 is SGHTS and CDR2 YDEGEE. V dropped 4 bases and J dropped 3; count of bases not matched to a gene: 3. The CDR3 has 15 amino acids. The CDR3 sequence: CASSPGTSGEETQYF. DNA of the CDR3: TGTGCCAGCAGCCCCGGGACTAGCGGGGAAGAGACCCAGTACTTC. Variable domain in full (rest from reference TRBV5-8 and TRBJ2-5): EAGVTQSPTHLIKTRGQQATLRCSPISGHTSVYWYQQALGLGLQFLLWYDEGEERNRGNFPPRFSGRQFPNYSSELNVNALELEDSALYLCASSPGTSGEETQYFGPGTRLLVL.

V and J are TRBV29-1 and TRBJ2-1; 7 bases align to TRBD1. V was clipped by 2 bases and J by 7 bases; unmatched bases: 5. CDR3 size: 13 residues. The germline V gene encodes CDR1 SQVTM and CDR2 ANQGSEA. The CDR3 sequence: CSVEHRGANEQFF. The CDR3 nucleotides are TGCAGCGTTGAACACAGGGGTGCAAATGAGCAGTTCTTC.

The chain is built from TRBV30 and TRBJ1-5; the match to TRBD1 covers 9 bases. The trim removed 0 bases at V and 7 bases at J, leaving 7 bases unmatched. This CDR3 comprises 15 residues. Germline V gene data show CDR1 as GTSNPN and CDR2 as SVGIG (reference sequence). CDR3 loop: CAWSVGDRGWQPQHF. In nucleotides, the CDR3 is TGTGCCTGGAGTGTAGGAGACAGGGGGTGGCAGCCCCAGCATTTT.

The rearrangement joins TRBV29-1 to TRBJ2-3; TRBD2 is a possible D gene (5 bases). Trimming shortened V by 4 bases and J by 2 bases, and 13 bases separated the two germline ends. Per germline, CDR1 SQVTM and CDR2 ANQGSEA. This CDR3 contains 14 residues. The CDR3 sequence is CSVVGILATDTQYF. DNA for the CDR3: TGCAGCGTTGTGGGAATTCTAGCCACAGATACGCAGTATTTT.

The chain uses TRBV4-1 and TRBJ1-2, with 7 bases identical to TRBD1. This CDR3 spans 16 amino acids. The V segment lost 0 bases and the J segment 5 bases; nucleotides outside the gene matches: 9. Germline V gene lookup returns CDR1 MGHRA and CDR2 YSYEKL. The CDR3 reads CASSQDTGTEGYGYTF. CDR3 DNA sequence: TGCGCCAGCAGCCAAGATACAGGGACAGAGGGATATGGCTACACCTTC.

CDR3 loop: CASSQGSLAGVDEQFF. The CDR3 DNA reads TGTGCCAGCAGCCAAGGATCCCTAGCGGGAGTGGATGAGCAGTTCTTC. The V and J genes are TRBV14 and TRBJ2-1; 10 nucleotides align to TRBD2. The germline V gene encodes CDR1 SGHDN and CDR2 FVKESK. V dropped 1 base and J dropped 8; count of bases not matched to a gene: 8. The CDR3 length is 16 residues.

CDR3 region: CASSRDMNTEAFF. The CDR3 coding sequence is TGCGCCAGCAGCAGGGACATGAACACTGAAGCTTTCTTT. The chain links TRBV5-1 to TRBJ1-1; a weak D match, TRBD1 (6 bases). CDR3 length: 13 residues. In germline, CDR1 is SGHRS, CDR2 YFSETQ. V gave up 4 bases and J gave up 0 bases, with 7 bases separating them.

The chain employs TRBV9 and TRBJ2-6; maybe TRBD2 (6 bases). From germline, CDR1 is SGDLS and CDR2 YYNGEE. Trimming took 3 bases from V and 0 from J, leaving 10 bases between them. CDR3 length equals 16 residues. DNA of the CDR3: TGTGCCAGCAGCGGCGGGATCCTCTCTGGGGCCAACGTCCTGACTTTC. Amino acids: CASSGGILSGANVLTF.

The CDR3 sequence: CASSLAPGTQNTGELFF. The CDR3 nucleotides are TGCGCCAGCAGCTTGGCCCCAGGGACACAGAACACCGGGGAGCTGTTTTTT. The chain joins TRBV5-1 to TRBJ2-2, with D possibly being TRBD1 (6 bases). The germline V gene encodes CDR1 SGHRS and CDR2 YFSETQ. The V and J ends lost 0 bases and 1 base respectively, with 13 bases between them. The length of the CDR3 is 17 residues.

The CDR3 sequence: CASGRGGNEQFF. CDR3 DNA sequence: TGTGCCAGTGGGCGGGGGGGCAATGAGCAGTTCTTC. The chain uses TRBV5-5 and TRBJ2-1, with 9 bases matching TRBD2. Germline CDR1 and CDR2: SGHKS and YYEKEE (reference sequence). The CDR3 contains 12 residues. J lost 6 bases, V lost 8 bases, and 3 bases had no gene match. Combining the CDR3 with reference TRBV5-5 and TRBJ2-1 gives the whole variable domain DAGVTQSPTHLIKTRGQQVTLRCSPISGHKSVSWYQQVLGQGPQFIFQYYEKEERGRGNFPDRFSARQFPNYSSELNVNALLLGDSALYLCASGRGGNEQFFGPGTRLTVL.

This rearrangement joins TRBV19 to TRBJ2-6, with TRBD1 matching over 12 bases. V lost 5 bases to trimming and J lost 2 bases; unmatched junction nucleotides: 7. CDR3 length: 18 amino acids. Per the germline V gene, CDR1 is LNHDA and CDR2 is SQIVND (reference sequence). The CDR3 nucleotides read TGTGCCAGTAGTCCGGGACAGGGGGCGCCTCCTGGGGCCAACGTCCTGACTTTC. Protein sequence: CASSPGQGAPPGANVLTF.

The chain is built from TRBV28 and TRBJ2-1; TRBD2 might be the D (6 bases). This CDR3 is built from 17 residues. Germline assignment: CDR1 MDHEN and CDR2 SYDVKM. V lost 7 bases and J 4 bases, leaving 23 bases between the germline ends. As DNA, the CDR3 is TGTGCCAGCACCAAACAGGCTTGGCGGGGCCGATACAATGAGCAGTTCTTC. Its translation: CASTKQAWRGRYNEQFF.

The chain uses TRBV19 and TRBJ2-7, with D unresolved. V was pared by 3 bases and J by 2 bases, with 11 bases between. This CDR3 region has 14 residues. Germline assignment: CDR1 LNHDA and CDR2 SQIVND (reference sequence). The CDR3 DNA follows: TGTGCCAGTAGTATGTGGGCAGGTACCTACGAGCAGTACTTC. It yields the protein CASSMWAGTYEQYF.

This chain joins TRBV5-1 and TRBJ2-2, with D maybe TRBD2 (6 bases). Germline V gene sequence: CDR1 SGHRS, CDR2 YFSETQ. The V and J ends lost 2 bases and 0 bases respectively, with 8 bases between them. This CDR3 contains 15 residues. The CDR3 nucleotides read TGCGCCAGCAGCTTACTAGCCTCGAACACCGGGGAGCTGTTTTTT. This sequence encodes CASSLLASNTGELFF.

The rearrangement links TRBV6-5 to TRBJ2-3; 7 positions agree with TRBD2. The CDR3 is 15 residues long. Germline assignment: CDR1 MNHEY and CDR2 SVGAGI. V dropped 8 bases and J dropped 7; count of bases not matched to a gene: 15. The CDR3 loop reads CASQPSTSDVHTQYF. For the CDR3, the DNA is TGTGCCAGCCAGCCTAGTACTAGCGATGTGCATACGCAGTATTTT.

This chain links TRBV7-8 with TRBJ2-2; the D gene is possibly TRBD1 (8 bases). This CDR3 is 16 amino acids long. The ends were cut back, 10 bases at V and 4 bases at J, with 22 bases in the middle. CDR1 SGHVS and CDR2 FQNEAQ come from the germline V gene. The CDR3 spells CATTGGGLGITGELFF. In DNA, the CDR3 is TGTGCCACCACAGGGGGGGGTTTGGGTATCACCGGGGAGCTGTTTTTT.

V usage is TRBV6-2 or TRBV6-3 and J usage is TRBJ2-5; no reliable D call. Germline V lookup: CDR1 MNHEY, CDR2 SVGEGT. CDR3 size: 13 residues. The V and J ends lost 3 bases and 1 base respectively, with 6 bases between them. The CDR3, as DNA: TGTGCCAGCAGTTATCTTTTCCAAGAGACCCAGTACTTC. Translation gives CASSYLFQETQYF.

The chain joins TRBV18 to TRBJ1-5, with D possibly TRBD1 on 5 matching bases. CDR1 and CDR2 from the germline V gene are KGHSH and LQKENI. Trimming took 5 bases from V and 0 from J, leaving 11 bases between them. The CDR3 totals 15 residues. In DNA form, the CDR3 reads TGTGCCAGCTCATCCACAGGAAATAGCAATCAGCCCCAGCATTTT. As protein: CASSSTGNSNQPQHF.

The V and J genes are TRBV5-6 and TRBJ1-4; 7 bases match TRBD1. The germline V gene has CDR1 SGHDT and CDR2 YYEEEE. V lost 1 base, J lost 7 bases, and 10 bases stayed unmatched. This CDR3 is 16 amino acids long. CDR3: CASSLFQGGSSEKLFF. For the CDR3, the DNA is TGTGCCAGCAGCTTGTTTCAGGGGGGATCTAGTGAAAAACTGTTTTTT.

The chain uses TRBV3-1 (or the pseudogene TRBV3-2) and TRBJ1-6; D is uncertain. Per germline, CDR1 LGHDT and CDR2 YNNKEL (reference sequence). This CDR3 is built from 13 residues. Trimming pared 2 bases from V and 7 bases from J, leaving 6 bases between. The CDR3 loop reads CASSQNRNSPLHF. CDR3 sequence (DNA): TGTGCCAGCAGCCAAAACAGAAATTCACCCCTCCACTTT.

The chain links TRBV25-1 to TRBJ1-3; D not resolved. The V gene lost 2 bases and the J gene lost 2 bases, with 7 bases spanning the gap. Germline CDR1 reads MGHDK; CDR2 reads SYGVNS. This CDR3 region has 14 residues. The DNA for the CDR3 is TGTGCCAGCAGTGAAGTGGGCCCTGGAAACACCATATATTTT. This gives the protein CASSEVGPGNTIYF.

J is TRBJ1-2 and V is TRBV6-4; 9 bases line up with TRBD1. Trimming at V came to 2 bases and at J to 8 bases, leaving 6 bases not matched to a gene. The CDR3 covers 14 residues. The germline gives CDR1 MRHNA, CDR2 SNTAGT. The CDR3 region is CASSDQQGAGGYTF. DNA for the CDR3: TGTGCCAGCAGTGACCAACAGGGGGCTGGAGGCTACACCTTC.

The rearrangement joins TRBV9 to TRBJ1-4, with D perhaps matching TRBD1 (5 bases). Germline V gives CDR1 SGDLS, CDR2 YYNGEE. This CDR3 spans 12 amino acids. Trimming left V 5 bases short and J 12 bases short, with 14 bases between. The DNA for the CDR3 is TGTGCCAGCAGTAGCTCCGGGGGGGAACTGTTTTTT. It translates to CASSSSGGELFF.

V and J are TRBV10-3 and TRBJ2-3, with D possibly matching TRBD1 (6 bases). The V and J ends lost 10 bases and 0 bases respectively, with 23 bases between them. There are 17 residues in the CDR3. Germline CDR1 ENHRY, CDR2 SYGVKD. The DNA of the CDR3 is TGTGCCACCAAACACTTACAGGGTTCCTCTAGCACAGATACGCAGTATTTT. Translating gives CATKHLQGSSSTDTQYF.

The chain has TRBV5-1 and TRBJ2-2, with TRBD1 identical over 11 bases. This CDR3 has 17 amino acids. J gave up 4 bases and V 0 bases, and 5 bases lay outside the gene matches. CDR1 is SGHRS and CDR2 is YFSETQ in the germline V gene. CDR3 sequence: CASSLVVGTGGTGELFF. CDR3 DNA sequence: TGCGCCAGCAGCTTGGTGGTCGGGACAGGGGGCACCGGGGAGCTGTTTTTT.

The V and J genes are TRBV27 and TRBJ1-3; 8 bases match TRBD1. CDR1 MNHEY and CDR2 SMNVEV come from the germline V gene (reference sequence). V dropped 4 bases and J dropped 4; count of bases not matched to a gene: 6. CDR3 length equals 15 residues. The CDR3 DNA sequence: TGTGCCAGCAGTTCCCAGGGGGCAACAGGAAACACCATATATTTT. Its translation is CASSSQGATGNTIYF.

V gene TRBV14 combines with J gene TRBJ1-5; D is perhaps TRBD1 (5 bases). The CDR3 has 16 residues. The germline gives CDR1 SGHDN, CDR2 FVKESK. Deletions cut 3 bases from V and 0 bases from J, with 12 bases between. CDR3: CASSHRTPPSNQPQHF. The CDR3 DNA sequence: TGTGCCAGCAGCCATAGGACACCTCCTAGCAATCAGCCCCAGCATTTT.